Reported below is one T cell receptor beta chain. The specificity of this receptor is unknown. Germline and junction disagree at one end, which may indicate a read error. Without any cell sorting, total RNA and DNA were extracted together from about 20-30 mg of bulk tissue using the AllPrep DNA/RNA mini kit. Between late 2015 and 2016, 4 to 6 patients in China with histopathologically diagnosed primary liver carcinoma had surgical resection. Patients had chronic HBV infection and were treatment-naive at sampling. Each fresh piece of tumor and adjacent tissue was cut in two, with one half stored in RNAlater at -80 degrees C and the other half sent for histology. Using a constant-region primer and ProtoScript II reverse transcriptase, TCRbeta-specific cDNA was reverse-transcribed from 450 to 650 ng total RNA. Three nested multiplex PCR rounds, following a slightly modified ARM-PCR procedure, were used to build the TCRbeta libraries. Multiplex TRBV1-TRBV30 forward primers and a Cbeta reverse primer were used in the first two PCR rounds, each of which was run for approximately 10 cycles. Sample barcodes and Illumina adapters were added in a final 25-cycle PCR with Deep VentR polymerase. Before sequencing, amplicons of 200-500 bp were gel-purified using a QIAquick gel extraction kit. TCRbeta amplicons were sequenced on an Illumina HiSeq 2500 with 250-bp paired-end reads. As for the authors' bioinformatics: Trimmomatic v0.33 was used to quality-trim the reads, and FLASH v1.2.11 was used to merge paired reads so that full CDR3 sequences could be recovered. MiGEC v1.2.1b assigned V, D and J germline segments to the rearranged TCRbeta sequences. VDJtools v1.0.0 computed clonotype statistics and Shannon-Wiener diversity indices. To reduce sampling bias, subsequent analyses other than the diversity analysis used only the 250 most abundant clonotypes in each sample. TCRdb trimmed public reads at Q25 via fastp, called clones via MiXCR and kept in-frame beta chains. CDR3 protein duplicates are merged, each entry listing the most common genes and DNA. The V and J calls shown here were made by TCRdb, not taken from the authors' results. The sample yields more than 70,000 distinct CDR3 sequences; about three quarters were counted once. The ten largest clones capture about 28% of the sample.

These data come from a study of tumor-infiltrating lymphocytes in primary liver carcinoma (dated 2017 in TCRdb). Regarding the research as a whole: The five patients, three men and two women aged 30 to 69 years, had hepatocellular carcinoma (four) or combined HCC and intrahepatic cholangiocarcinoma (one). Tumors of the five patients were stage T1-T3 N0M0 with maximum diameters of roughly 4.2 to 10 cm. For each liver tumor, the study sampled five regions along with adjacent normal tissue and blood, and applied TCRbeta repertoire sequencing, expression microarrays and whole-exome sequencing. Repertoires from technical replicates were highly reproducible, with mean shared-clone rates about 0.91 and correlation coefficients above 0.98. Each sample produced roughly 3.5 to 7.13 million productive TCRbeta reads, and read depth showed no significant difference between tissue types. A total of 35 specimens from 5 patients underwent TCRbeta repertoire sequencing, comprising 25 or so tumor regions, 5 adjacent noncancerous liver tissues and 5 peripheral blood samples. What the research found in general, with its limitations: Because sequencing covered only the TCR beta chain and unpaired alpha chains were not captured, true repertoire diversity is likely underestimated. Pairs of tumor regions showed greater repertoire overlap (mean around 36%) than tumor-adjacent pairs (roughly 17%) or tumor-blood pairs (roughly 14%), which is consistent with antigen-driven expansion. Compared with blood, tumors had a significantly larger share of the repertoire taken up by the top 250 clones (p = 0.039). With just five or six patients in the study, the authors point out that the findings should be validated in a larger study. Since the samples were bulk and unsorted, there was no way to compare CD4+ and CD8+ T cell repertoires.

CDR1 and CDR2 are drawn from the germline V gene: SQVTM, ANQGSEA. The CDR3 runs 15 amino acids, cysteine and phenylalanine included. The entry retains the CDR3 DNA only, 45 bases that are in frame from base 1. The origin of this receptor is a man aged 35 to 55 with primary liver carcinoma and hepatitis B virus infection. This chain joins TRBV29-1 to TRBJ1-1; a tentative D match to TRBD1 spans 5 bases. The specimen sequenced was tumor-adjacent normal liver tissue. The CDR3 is CSVVAGWGMNTEALF. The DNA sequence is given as TGCAGCGTCGTCGCAGGGTGGGGTATGAACACTGAAGCTCTCTTT.